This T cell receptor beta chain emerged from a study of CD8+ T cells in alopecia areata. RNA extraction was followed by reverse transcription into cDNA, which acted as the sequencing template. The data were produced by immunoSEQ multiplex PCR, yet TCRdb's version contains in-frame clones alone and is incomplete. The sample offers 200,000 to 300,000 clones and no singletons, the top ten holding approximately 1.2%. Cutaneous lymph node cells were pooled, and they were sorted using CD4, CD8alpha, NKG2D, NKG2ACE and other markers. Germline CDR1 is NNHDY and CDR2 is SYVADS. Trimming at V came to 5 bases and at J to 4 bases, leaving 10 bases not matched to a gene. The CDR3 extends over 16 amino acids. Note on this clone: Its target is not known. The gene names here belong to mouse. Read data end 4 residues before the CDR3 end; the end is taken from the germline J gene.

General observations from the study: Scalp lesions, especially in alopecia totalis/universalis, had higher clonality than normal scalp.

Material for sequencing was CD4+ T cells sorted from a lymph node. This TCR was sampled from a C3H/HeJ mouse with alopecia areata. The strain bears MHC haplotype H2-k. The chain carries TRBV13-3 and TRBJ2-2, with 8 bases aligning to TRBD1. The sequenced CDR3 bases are TGTGCCAGCAGGCTCCCGGGACAGGCAGCCACCGGG. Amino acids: CASRLPGQAATG. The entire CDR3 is CASRLPGQAATGQLYF.